The next 3 T cell receptor beta chains were all read from a single sample in a study of cytomegalovirus exposure and HLA in healthy donors. 60 Vbeta and 13 Jbeta primers were used in PCR. Method: immunoSEQ multiplex PCR; TCRdb's copy keeps in-frame clones and lacks some. In the table there are approximately 110,000 clones, around 80% of which are singletons. Sequenced material: PBMCs. These receptors originate from a female donor in good health and CMV-seropositive.

This clone was counted a few times. The rearrangement links TRBV4-3 to TRBJ2-3, with 7 bases fitting TRBD1. The germline CDR1 and CDR2 sequences are LGHNA and YSLEER. With 0 bases clipped from V and 0 bases from J, the junction kept 6 bases outside the gene matches. The CDR3 spans 17 residues. The CDR3 is CASSQERDRASTDTQYF. Written as DNA, the CDR3 is TGCGCCAGCAGCCAAGAACGGGACAGAGCTAGCACAGATACGCAGTATTTT.

Here the CDR3 reads CASSLVYRLAGAQETQYF. CDR3 coding DNA: TGTGCCAGCAGCTTAGTTTATAGGCTAGCGGGGGCCCAAGAGACCCAGTACTTC. J is TRBJ2-5 and V is TRBV7-2; 10 nucleotides align to TRBD2. Germline V lookup: CDR1 SGHTA, CDR2 FQGNSA. Trimming removed 1 base from V and 1 base from J; junction bases left unmatched: 9. The CDR3 sequence is 18 residues long.

This clone was found a few times. The chain couples TRBV5-1 to TRBJ2-5, with 12 bases that match TRBD2. J gave up 3 bases and V 9 bases, and 3 bases lay outside the gene matches. This CDR3 comprises 13 residues. Germline CDR1 is SGHRS and CDR2 is YFSETQ. The CDR3 DNA is TGCGCCACCCGGACTAGCGGGGAAGAGACCCAGTACTTC. The encoded protein is CATRTSGEETQYF.